This TCR beta chain was captured by sequencing in a study of blood T cell repertoires in COVID-19. Overall study context: Whether acute or convalescent, the COVID-19 samples came from the United States, Italy and Spain.

The CDR3 totals 16 residues. Trimming cost V 5 bases and J 9 bases; bases outside gene matches: 12. Germline-derived CDR1 and CDR2 are MNHNY and SVGAGI (reference sequence). In the source study's methods: Estimated nucleated cell counts came from reference gene primer amplification. Sequenced by immunoSEQ multiplex PCR; TCRdb stores in-frame clones only, minus some. The D gene and trimming were derived from the DNA, and the V and J assignments and clone size from that table. The sample carries approximately 220,000 clones, 85% to 90% recorded once. This rearrangement joins TRBV6-6 to TRBJ2-5, with 13 bases lining up with TRBD2. This receptor was taken from a man over 45 with acute or convalescent COVID-19. The sample was peripheral blood. The DNA for the CDR3 is TGTGCCAGCAGTCGAGACGGACTAGCGGGGGAAAGGGCCCAGTACTTC. Translating it yields CASSRDGLAGERAQYF.